Below, 21 T cell receptor beta chains from the same sample are listed, as sequenced in a study of T cells in localized non-small cell lung cancer. Assay used: immunoSEQ multiplex PCR; TCRdb lists only in-frame clones, some missing. In the table there are tens of thousands of clones, around four fifths of which are singletons. The sample here was peripheral blood, taken before any cancer treatment. These receptors came from a male donor at least 60 years old with stage II squamous cell lung carcinoma.

There are many counts of this clone. The chain is built from TRBV6-5 and TRBJ1-2, with unresolved D. V was pared by 0 bases and J by 5 bases, with 7 bases between. The germline V gene encodes CDR1 MNHEY and CDR2 SVGAGI. There are 13 residues in the CDR3. The DNA for the CDR3 is TGTGCCAGCAGTTACTCGAGGTATTATGGCTACACCTTC. This encodes CASSYSRYYGYTF.

V and J are TRBV5-1 and TRBJ2-3, with 8 nucleotides matching TRBD1. Germline V gives CDR1 SGHRS, CDR2 YFSETQ. The length of the CDR3 is 15 residues. The V gene end was trimmed by 4 bases and the J gene end by 0 bases; junction bases not matched to a gene: 4. The CDR3 reads CASSPRTGSTDTQYF. The CDR3 coding sequence is TGCGCCAGCAGCCCCCGGACAGGGAGCACAGATACGCAGTATTTT.

The rearrangement joins TRBV2 to TRBJ2-7; 8 bases line up with TRBD1. The junction had 4 bases not matched to a gene; V was cut back by 5 bases and J by 4 bases. CDR1 is SNHLY and CDR2 is FYNNEI in the germline V gene. The CDR3 spans 13 residues. This CDR3 reads CASSPDRVYEQYF. CDR3 sequence (DNA): TGTGCCAGCAGTCCGGACAGGGTATACGAGCAGTACTTC.

This clone appeared once. The chain is built from TRBV2 and TRBJ2-7; TRBD2 matches at 11 bases. This CDR3 spans 13 amino acids. CDR1 and CDR2 from the germline V gene are SNHLY and FYNNEI. Losses at the gene ends were 11 bases for V and 3 bases for J; bases not matched to a gene: 6. In DNA, the CDR3 is TGTGCCGGAACTGGGACTAGCGGCTACGAGCAGTACTTC. Translating gives CAGTGTSGYEQYF. The whole variable domain, remainder taken from reference TRBV2 and TRBJ2-7, is EPEVTQTPSHQVTQMGQEVILRCVPISNHLYFYWYRQILGQKVEFLVSFYNNEISEKSEIFDDQFSVERPDGSNFTLKIRSTKLEDSAMYFCAGTGTSGYEQYFGPGTRLTVT.

V and J are TRBV7-9 and TRBJ1-2; D gene ambiguous. V lost 3 bases, J lost 3 bases, and 8 bases lay in between. Germline V gives CDR1 SEHNR, CDR2 FQNEAQ (reference sequence). The CDR3 length is 13 residues. The CDR3 loop reads CASSFDTHYGYTF. In nucleotides, the CDR3 is TGTGCCAGCAGCTTCGACACCCACTATGGCTACACCTTC.

The J gene is TRBJ2-7, the V gene TRBV19, with D maybe TRBD2 (6 bases). The CDR3 is made up of 13 amino acids. The germline V gene encodes CDR1 LNHDA and CDR2 SQIVND (reference sequence). The V end lost 7 bases, the J end lost 6 bases, and 16 bases lay between the germline ends. Here the CDR3 reads CASKGGGAREQYF. The CDR3 region has the DNA TGTGCCAGTAAGGGAGGAGGGGCGCGCGAGCAGTACTTC.

This clone showed up just a few times. This chain links TRBV5-6 with TRBJ2-5; no reliable D call. Trimming shortened V by 0 bases and J by 5 bases, and 11 bases separated the two germline ends. Germline CDR1 is SGHDT and CDR2 is YYEEEE. This CDR3 spans 14 amino acids. CDR3 in DNA: TGTGCCAGCAGCTTGGCACAGACGGGTGAGACCCAGTACTTC. It yields the protein CASSLAQTGETQYF.

This chain connects TRBV29-1 to TRBJ2-7; the match to TRBD1 covers 7 bases. V was pared by 2 bases and J by 4 bases, with 8 bases of the junction left unmatched. Looked up from germline, CDR1 is SQVTM and CDR2 is ANQGSEA. The CDR3 runs to 14 residues. CDR3 amino acids: CSVETKGALYEQYF. The CDR3 region has the DNA TGCAGCGTTGAAACCAAGGGGGCTCTATACGAGCAGTACTTC.

The chain is built from TRBV2 and TRBJ2-2, with D uncertain. There are 13 residues in the CDR3. V lost 7 bases, J lost 0 bases, and 6 bases lay in between. Looked up from germline, CDR1 is SNHLY and CDR2 is FYNNEI. The CDR3 DNA follows: TGTGCCAGCACCTTCGCGAACACCGGGGAGCTGTTTTTT. This codes for CASTFANTGELFF.

This clone has just a few counts. The gene calls are TRBV30 and TRBJ1-3; no firm D call. Per germline, CDR1 GTSNPN and CDR2 SVGIG (reference sequence). This CDR3 has 15 amino acids. V dropped 2 bases and J dropped 0 bases, with 11 bases sitting between them. The CDR3 reads CAWSKARLSGNTIYF. The CDR3 DNA reads TGTGCCTGGAGTAAAGCAAGACTCTCTGGAAACACCATATATTTT.

This clone is a singleton in its sample. The V call is TRBV11-2, the J call TRBJ1-1; D is undetermined. Germline V gene sequence: CDR1 SGHAT, CDR2 FQNNGV. V lost 3 bases and J lost 2, with 7 bases in between. This CDR3 has 13 amino acids. CDR3 nucleotide sequence: TGTGCCAGCAGCTTCACAGCTAACACTGAAGCTTTCTTT. Its translation is CASSFTANTEAFF.

The V gene is TRBV5-1, the J gene TRBJ2-7, with TRBD1 matching 7 bases. The germline gives CDR1 SGHRS, CDR2 YFSETQ. The CDR3 has 15 amino acids. V trimming: 1 base; J trimming: 6 bases; junction bases outside the gene matches: 10. This CDR3 is CASSLIPGGLGEQYF. CDR3 coding DNA: TGCGCCAGCAGCTTGATCCCAGGGGGTCTCGGCGAGCAGTACTTC. Full variable domain (outside the CDR3, taken from reference TRBV5-1 and TRBJ2-7): KAGVTQTPRYLIKTRGQQVTLSCSPISGHRSVSWYQQTPGQGLQFLFEYFSETQRNKGNFPGRFSGRQFSNSRSEMNVSTLELGDSALYLCASSLIPGGLGEQYFGPGTRLTVT.

The chain employs TRBV11-2 and TRBJ2-1; D gene uncertain. This CDR3 contains 13 residues. Germline V gene sequence: CDR1 SGHAT, CDR2 FQNNGV. Trimming cost V 0 bases and J 8 bases, with 8 bases left between them. For the CDR3, the DNA is TGTGCCAGCAGCTTAGAGTACGAGTATGAGCAGTTCTTC. This gives the protein CASSLEYEYEQFF.

The V gene is TRBV7-9, the J gene TRBJ1-4; D unresolved. The CDR3 runs to 13 residues. The ends were cut back, 5 bases at V and 8 bases at J, with 12 bases in the middle. CDR1 and CDR2 (germline): SEHNR, FQNEAQ (reference sequence). The CDR3 DNA is TGTGCCAGCAGCCTCTCGACGGGGGAAAAACTGTTTTTT. As protein: CASSLSTGEKLFF. The entire variable domain, with the rest obtained from reference TRBV7-9 and TRBJ1-4, is as follows: DTGVSQNPRHKITKRGQNVTFRCDPISEHNRLYWYRQTLGQGPEFLTYFQNEAQLEKSRLLSDRFSAERPKGSFSTLEIQRTEQGDSAMYLCASSLSTGEKLFFGSGTQLSVL.

The CDR3 nucleotides are TGTGCCAGCTCCAGGGAAAGAATGAATGAGCAGTTCTTC. This encodes CASSRERMNEQFF. The rearrangement uses TRBV18 and TRBJ2-1, with TRBD1 as a possible D gene (5 bases). Germline loops: CDR1 KGHSH, CDR2 LQKENI. This CDR3 has 13 amino acids. V shed 6 bases and J shed 7 bases, with 13 bases lying between them.

The CDR3: CASRRQGASTDTQYF. In DNA form, the CDR3 reads TGTGCCAGTAGGCGACAGGGAGCAAGCACAGATACGCAGTATTTT. The gene calls are TRBV19 and TRBJ2-3; TRBD1 aligns across 7 bases. J gave up 0 bases and V 6 bases, and 6 bases lay outside the gene matches. Per the germline V gene, CDR1 is LNHDA and CDR2 is SQIVND (reference sequence). The CDR3 is 15 residues long.

This clone was observed a single time. The chain combines TRBV7-2 with TRBJ2-7; 9 nucleotides agree with TRBD1. V lost 1 base and J lost 2; bases outside the gene matches: 3. Germline CDR1 is SGHTA and CDR2 is FQGNSA. This CDR3 region has 15 residues. The CDR3 nucleotides are TGTGCCAGCAGCTTAGGGACAGGGGCCGCCTACGAGCAGTACTTC. Protein: CASSLGTGAAYEQYF.

The chain uses TRBV6-6 and TRBJ1-1, with 7 bases aligning to TRBD1. This CDR3 contains 14 residues. Trimming took 2 bases from V and 1 from J; bases not matched to a gene: 1. In germline, CDR1 is MNHNY, CDR2 SVGAGI (reference sequence). The chain's CDR3 is CASSYGTENTEAFF. The CDR3 bases are TGTGCCAGCAGTTACGGGACAGAGAACACTGAAGCTTTCTTT.

This chain joins TRBV5-4 and TRBJ1-2; D unclear. Germline assignment: CDR1 SGHNT and CDR2 YYREEE (reference sequence). CDR3 length: 14 amino acids. V lost 6 bases, J lost 2 bases, and 14 bases lay in between. The CDR3 sequence is CASTQLTDNYGYTF. CDR3 coding DNA: TGTGCCAGCACCCAATTGACGGACAACTATGGCTACACCTTC.

The chain combines TRBV5-4 with TRBJ1-5; D perhaps matches TRBD1 (6 bases). The V gene lost 0 bases and the J gene lost 1 base, with 8 bases spanning the gap. This CDR3 is built from 15 residues. The germline gives CDR1 SGHNT, CDR2 YYREEE (reference sequence). CDR3 loop: CASSLGGASNQPQHF. The CDR3 nucleotides read TGTGCCAGCAGCTTGGGGGGGGCCAGCAATCAGCCCCAGCATTTT.

This chain connects TRBV6-6 to TRBJ2-6, with D unresolved. The CDR3 spans 15 residues. Looked up from germline, CDR1 is MNHNY and CDR2 is SVGAGI (reference sequence). V was cut by 4 bases and J by 0 bases, with 7 bases left in between. CDR3: CASSSFSSGANVLTF. CDR3 DNA sequence: TGTGCCAGCAGTTCATTTAGCTCTGGGGCCAACGTCCTGACTTTC.